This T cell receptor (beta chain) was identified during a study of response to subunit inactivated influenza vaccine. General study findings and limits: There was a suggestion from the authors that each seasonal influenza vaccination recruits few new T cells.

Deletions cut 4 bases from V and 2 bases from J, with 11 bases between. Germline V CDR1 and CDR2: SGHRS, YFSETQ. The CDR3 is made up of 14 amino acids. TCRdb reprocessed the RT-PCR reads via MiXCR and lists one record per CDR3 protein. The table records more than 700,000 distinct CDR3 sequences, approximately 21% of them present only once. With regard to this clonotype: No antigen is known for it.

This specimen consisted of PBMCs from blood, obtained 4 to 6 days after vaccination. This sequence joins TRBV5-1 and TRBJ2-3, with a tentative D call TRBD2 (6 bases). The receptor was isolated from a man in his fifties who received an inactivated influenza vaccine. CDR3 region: CASSEAGNTDTQYF. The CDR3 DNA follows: TGCGCCAGCAGCGAGGCGGGGAACACAGATACGCAGTATTTT. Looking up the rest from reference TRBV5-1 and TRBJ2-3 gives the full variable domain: KAGVTQTPRYLIKTRGQQVTLSCSPISGHRSVSWYQQTPGQGLQFLFEYFSETQRNKGNFPGRFSGRQFSNSRSEMNVSTLELGDSALYLCASSEAGNTDTQYFGPGTRLTVL.